Shown below are 13 T cell receptor beta chains from a single sample sequenced in a study of blood T cell repertoires in COVID-19. The repertoire was sequenced with immunoSEQ multiplex PCR; TCRdb's copy has only in-frame clones and lacks some. The data hold nearly 200,000 clones, with under 90% observed a single time. What was sequenced was peripheral blood. These receptors were obtained from a human donor in a cohort sampled during active COVID-19.

The V call is TRBV5-6, the J call TRBJ1-2, with 8 bases fitting TRBD1. The CDR3 contains 13 residues. From germline, CDR1 is SGHDT and CDR2 YYEEEE. The ends lost 2 bases at V and 11 bases at J; junction bases unmatched: 8. The CDR3 spells CASSLTTGGVYTF. The CDR3 DNA is TGTGCCAGCAGCTTAACCACAGGGGGTGTATACACCTTC.

This clone was observed a single time. Other DNA sequences in the sample encode the same CDR3. J is TRBJ1-5 and V is TRBV5-6; TRBD1 matches 7 bases. Germline trimming cut 4 bases from V and 4 bases from J; bases unmatched to any gene: 2. Germline CDR1 reads SGHDT; CDR2 reads YYEEEE. CDR3 length: 13 amino acids. The CDR3: CASSLDRNQPQHF. CDR3 nucleotide sequence: TGTGCCAGCAGCCTGGACAGGAATCAGCCCCAGCATTTT.

This clone has just a few counts. The gene calls are TRBV6-5 and TRBJ2-3; D is possibly TRBD2 (6 bases). V shed 8 bases and J shed 1 base, with 10 bases lying between them. The CDR3 runs to 13 residues. CDR1 and CDR2 from the germline V gene are MNHEY and SVGAGI. The CDR3 is CASGWGGTDTQYF. The CDR3 nucleotides read TGTGCCAGCGGGTGGGGGGGCACAGATACGCAGTATTTT.

The genes are TRBV19 and TRBJ2-3; 8 bases fit TRBD2. Trimming cost V 0 bases and J 4 bases; bases outside gene matches: 12. CDR1 and CDR2 from the germline V gene are LNHDA and SQIVND (reference sequence). CDR3 length: 18 amino acids. The CDR3 bases are TGTGCCAGTAGTATAGATGGAGAGCGGGAGACTTGGGCAGATACGCAGTATTTT. This translates into CASSIDGERETWADTQYF.

V usage is TRBV2 and J usage is TRBJ2-1, with D perhaps matching TRBD2 (6 bases). Germline CDR1 SNHLY, CDR2 FYNNEI. With 5 bases removed from V and 14 bases from J, the gap between germline ends came to 19 bases. The CDR3 runs 13 residues. Here the CDR3 DNA reads TGTGCCAGCAGTCTTAAACTAGCTCCCCATGAGTTCTTC. Protein: CASSLKLAPHEFF.

This clone was recorded only once. This chain's CDR3 is CASSPEAGQTDTQYF. Written as DNA, the CDR3 is TGCGCCAGCAGCCCAGAAGCGGGGCAAACAGATACGCAGTATTTT. The J gene is TRBJ2-3, the V gene TRBV5-1; 7 positions agree with TRBD2. Trimming removed 4 bases from V and 3 bases from J; junction bases left unmatched: 8. Germline-derived CDR1 and CDR2 are SGHRS and YFSETQ. The CDR3 has 15 residues.

This chain links TRBV10-3 with TRBJ2-3; weak D call: TRBD1 (6 bases). CDR3 length equals 15 residues. Germline CDR1 is ENHRY and CDR2 is SYGVKD. Trimming took 2 bases from V and 3 from J, leaving 12 bases between them. The CDR3 coding sequence is TGTGCCATCAGTGAGCTCCGGACAGAGACAGATACGCAGTATTTT. Encoded protein: CAISELRTETDTQYF.

The V gene is TRBV14, the J gene TRBJ2-3, with a possible D match to TRBD2 (6 bases). Germline V gene data show CDR1 as SGHDN and CDR2 as FVKESK. V was cut by 0 bases and J by 0 bases, with 10 bases left in between. The CDR3 sequence is 16 residues long. The CDR3 DNA reads as TGTGCCAGCAGCCAAGATTGGGACTCTAGCACAGATACGCAGTATTTT. It codes for CASSQDWDSSTDTQYF.

The chain couples TRBV6-5 to TRBJ1-2, with D possibly matching TRBD1 (5 bases). CDR3 length: 12 residues. Germline-derived CDR1 and CDR2 are MNHEY and SVGAGI. The germline V and J ends were trimmed by 10 bases and 2 bases, with 11 bases remaining between them. The DNA of the CDR3 is TGTGCCACCCAGGGAAACAACTATGGCTACACCTTC. This codes for CATQGNNYGYTF.

The V call is TRBV3-1 (or the pseudogene TRBV3-2), the J call TRBJ2-7, with 8 bases fitting TRBD1. This CDR3 comprises 15 residues. Trimming cost V 1 base and J 5 bases; bases outside gene matches: 7. CDR1 and CDR2 (germline): LGHDT, YNNKEL (reference sequence). CDR3 in DNA: TGTGCCAGCAGCCAAGGGACAGGGCTTTACCACGAGCAGTACGTC. Translation: CASSQGTGLYHEQYV.

The chain recombines TRBV18 with TRBJ1-5; a possible D gene is TRBD1 (6 bases). The CDR3 sequence is 14 residues long. Germline V gives CDR1 KGHSH, CDR2 LQKENI. The ends were cut back, 3 bases at V and 7 bases at J, with 13 bases in the middle. DNA of the CDR3: TGTGCCAGCTCACCTGGGACATCAGAACAGCCCCAGCATTTT. It codes for CASSPGTSEQPQHF.

Concerning this clone itself: At the DNA level, this CDR3 is encoded by other sequences in the same sample as well. The chain has TRBV7-2 and TRBJ1-5; D unresolved. This CDR3 is 13 amino acids long. The germline gives CDR1 SGHTA, CDR2 FQGNSA. V shed 3 bases and J shed 2 bases, with 5 bases lying between them. The CDR3 loop is CASSFGGNQPQHF. In DNA form, the CDR3 reads TGTGCCAGCAGCTTCGGAGGCAATCAGCCCCAGCATTTT.

V usage is TRBV24-1 and J usage is TRBJ2-1; 8 nucleotides agree with TRBD1. The CDR3 loop spans 13 amino acids. Per the germline V gene, CDR1 is KGHDR and CDR2 is SFDVKD. V lost 9 bases and J lost 10; bases outside the gene matches: 10. CDR3: CATGQGPPPEQFF. The CDR3 DNA is TGTGCCACCGGACAGGGTCCTCCACCCGAGCAGTTCTTC.